The T cell receptor (beta chain) described here comes from a study of siplizumab effects on memory and regulatory T cells. Study observations and caveats: Naive or memory phenotype assignment was not possible for roughly 80-97% of proliferating CD4+ or CD8+ clones. For mappable alloreactive CD4+ clones, the mean Treg-derived fraction was around 66% with siplizumab and under 35% in controls.

Data came from immunoSEQ multiplex PCR; TCRdb stores just in-frame clones and leaves some out. Among 110,000 or so clones listed, around 95% were seen once. Germline CDR1 SGHRS, CDR2 YFSETQ. V lost 0 bases to trimming and J lost 4 bases, with 3 bases between them. CDR3 length: 12 residues. Turning to this clone: As yet, its antigen is unknown.

Sequenced input: non-Treg CD4+ T cells sorted from blood. V usage is TRBV5-1 and J usage is TRBJ2-3, with D hard to call. The source is a human donor in good health. The CDR3 is CASSLEADTQYF. CDR3 sequence (DNA): TGCGCCAGCAGCTTGGAAGCAGATACGCAGTATTTT.